This passage covers 19 T cell receptor beta chains from one sample sequenced in a study of blood T cell repertoires in COVID-19 (dated by TCRdb to the early 2020s). Library preparation was by the immunoSEQ multiplex PCR assay. The table was pulled from immuneACCESS by TCRdb, which kept in-frame rearrangements only. Such tables lose some clones; where checked, under half of the loss comes from unresolved V genes, and the rest has no known cause. Present in this sample are about 370,000 clones, more than 80% of which were seen just once. The ten top clones hold about 1% of the sample. Source material: PBMCs or T cells enriched from blood (not recorded which). The receptors stem from a man between 18 and 29 years old who had recovered from COVID-19.

The chain employs TRBV7-8 and TRBJ1-4, with D hard to call. Trimming pared 4 bases from V and 2 bases from J, leaving 17 bases between. Germline loops: CDR1 SGHVS, CDR2 FQNEAQ. The CDR3 contains 17 residues. This CDR3 reads CASSSIGDLATNEKLFF. The CDR3 DNA reads TGTGCCAGCAGCTCGATCGGGGATCTAGCGACTAATGAAAAACTGTTTTTT.

Notes on this clone: One end of the junction varies from germline; a read error may be responsible. CDR3 nucleotide sequence: TGCAGCGCTAGACAGGGGATCGAGCAGTACTTC. This codes for CSARQGIEQYF. V gene TRBV20-1 combines with J gene TRBJ2-7, with 8 bases identical to TRBD1. The CDR3 is 11 amino acids. From germline, CDR1 is DFQATT and CDR2 SNEGSKA (reference sequence).

The chain recombines TRBV19 with TRBJ2-1; the match to TRBD2 covers 10 bases. From germline, CDR1 is LNHDA and CDR2 SQIVND (reference sequence). V was pared by 6 bases and J by 7 bases, with 6 bases of the junction left unmatched. The CDR3 sequence is 14 residues long. This CDR3 is CASRLAGERNEQFF. The CDR3 DNA is TGTGCCAGTAGGCTAGCGGGAGAGAGGAATGAGCAGTTCTTC.

The genes are TRBV6-5 and TRBJ2-1; the match to TRBD1 covers 7 bases. Trimming took 7 bases from V and 11 from J; bases not matched to a gene: 14. CDR3 size: 14 residues. Germline CDR1 and CDR2: MNHEY and SVGAGI. Written as DNA, the CDR3 is TGTGCCAGCAAGGGGGCCGAAAGGGGGTATAAGCAGTTCTTC. This encodes CASKGAERGYKQFF.

The rearrangement uses TRBV3-1 (or the pseudogene TRBV3-2) and TRBJ1-6; no clear D. The CDR3 is made up of 16 amino acids. Germline values: CDR1 LGHDT, CDR2 YNNKEL (reference sequence). Deletions cut 2 bases from V and 9 bases from J, with 17 bases between. The CDR3 sequence: CASSQLPQFYGSPLHF. The CDR3 bases are TGTGCCAGCAGCCAACTTCCGCAGTTTTATGGTTCACCCCTCCACTTT.

This chain joins TRBV19 and TRBJ1-1; a possible D gene is TRBD1 (6 bases). V dropped 7 bases and J dropped 8 bases, with 20 bases sitting between them. CDR1 and CDR2 (germline): LNHDA, SQIVND (reference sequence). This CDR3 contains 14 residues. For the CDR3, the DNA is TGTGCCAGTACCATTTCCAGAGGGCAGGGGGAAGCTTTCTTT. Protein sequence: CASTISRGQGEAFF.

The rearrangement uses TRBV5-6 and TRBJ2-3; the D is unclear. Looked up from germline, CDR1 is SGHDT and CDR2 is YYEEEE. The CDR3 is 14 residues long. With 0 bases removed from V and 2 bases from J, the gap between germline ends came to 7 bases. The CDR3 DNA reads TGTGCCAGCAGCTTGGTTCACTCCACAGATACGCAGTATTTT. Its protein product is CASSLVHSTDTQYF.

The chain carries TRBV24-1 and TRBJ2-1; 10 bases line up with TRBD2. The germline gives CDR1 KGHDR, CDR2 SFDVKD. V dropped 4 bases and J dropped 7; count of bases not matched to a gene: 15. This CDR3 region has 18 residues. The chain's CDR3 is CATSDPNQREGSRNEQFF. The CDR3, as DNA: TGTGCCACCAGTGACCCTAACCAGCGGGAGGGAAGTAGGAATGAGCAGTTCTTC.

The rearrangement links TRBV5-4 to TRBJ2-1; 8 bases are shared with TRBD2. With V trimmed by 9 bases and J by 3 bases, 5 bases remained unmatched. The CDR3 spans 13 residues. The germline CDR1 and CDR2 sequences are SGHNT and YYREEE (reference sequence). Here the CDR3 reads CATRSGSYNEQFF. Here the CDR3 DNA reads TGTGCCACCAGGAGCGGGAGCTACAATGAGCAGTTCTTC.

This chain connects TRBV24-1 to TRBJ2-2, with D possibly TRBD1 on 6 matching bases. V shed 7 bases and J shed 1 base, with 9 bases lying between them. The V gene's germline CDR1 is KGHDR and CDR2 SFDVKD. This CDR3 has 14 amino acids. This chain's CDR3 is CATRHRENTGELFF. In DNA, the CDR3 is TGTGCCACCAGGCACAGGGAGAACACCGGGGAGCTGTTTTTT.

The rearrangement uses TRBV5-1 and TRBJ2-6; D is uncertain. This CDR3 spans 17 amino acids. Trimming shortened V by 1 base and J by 2 bases, and 13 bases separated the two germline ends. Germline lookup yields CDR1 SGHRS and CDR2 YFSETQ. The CDR3 sequence: CASSLPLIAAGANVLTF. CDR3 bases: TGCGCCAGCAGCTTGCCCCTTATCGCGGCTGGGGCCAACGTCCTGACTTTC.

The rearrangement uses TRBV7-2 and TRBJ2-4; tentative D call: TRBD2 (6 bases). Trimming shortened V by 1 base and J by 8 bases, and 9 bases separated the two germline ends. CDR1 is SGHTA, CDR2 FQGNSA, per germline. CDR3 length: 13 residues. The CDR3 reads CASSLGGGDIQYF. DNA for the CDR3: TGTGCCAGCAGCTTAGGGGGCGGGGACATTCAGTACTTC.

This chain's CDR3 is CASSYSTREGEQYF. The CDR3 DNA reads TGTGCCAGCAGCTACAGTACCAGGGAGGGCGAGCAGTACTTC. J is TRBJ2-7 and V is TRBV7-9, with 7 bases aligning to TRBD2. With 4 bases clipped from V and 6 bases from J, the junction kept 9 bases outside the gene matches. This CDR3 has 14 residues. CDR1 is SEHNR, CDR2 FQNEAQ, per germline (reference sequence).

J is TRBJ2-1 and V is TRBV24-1; 9 bases fit TRBD1. Per the germline V gene, CDR1 is KGHDR and CDR2 is SFDVKD. This CDR3 spans 17 amino acids. Trimming took 3 bases from V and 5 from J; bases not matched to a gene: 10. In nucleotides, the CDR3 is TGTGCCACCAGTGATCCCGGGGGGACAGGGAAGGACAATGAGCAGTTCTTC. Translated, it gives CATSDPGGTGKDNEQFF.

The rearrangement uses TRBV6-1 and TRBJ2-1; D gene ambiguous. Trimming stripped 2 bases from V and 8 bases from J, with 10 bases between. Germline CDR1 MNHNS, CDR2 SASEGT. The CDR3 length is 13 residues. CDR3 region: CASSEPRLDEQFF. In DNA form, the CDR3 reads TGTGCCAGCAGTGAACCCAGGCTCGATGAGCAGTTCTTC.

The chain carries TRBV7-9 and TRBJ2-7; TRBD2 is a possible D gene (5 bases). The ends were cut back, 2 bases at V and 0 bases at J, with 14 bases in the middle. The CDR3 is 16 residues long. The germline CDR1 and CDR2 sequences are SEHNR and FQNEAQ (reference sequence). The CDR3 sequence is CASSLWQGGGSYEQYF. In nucleotides, the CDR3 is TGTGCCAGCAGCTTATGGCAAGGCGGAGGCTCCTACGAGCAGTACTTC.

V gene TRBV25-1 combines with J gene TRBJ1-1, with D hard to call. The germline CDR1 and CDR2 sequences are MGHDK and SYGVNS. The CDR3 contains 13 residues. V was clipped by 6 bases and J by 0 bases, with 8 bases between them. For the CDR3, the DNA is TGTGCCAGCAGGAACATGATGAACACTGAAGCTTTCTTT. It translates to CASRNMMNTEAFF.

This sequence joins TRBV28 and TRBJ1-5; TRBD1 agrees at 10 bases. The CDR3 has 15 residues. Germline CDR1 MDHEN, CDR2 SYDVKM. The V segment lost 9 bases and the J segment 3 bases; nucleotides outside the gene matches: 8. CDR3 region: CASCPGTGVNQPQHF. CDR3 sequence (DNA): TGTGCCAGTTGCCCCGGGACAGGGGTCAATCAGCCCCAGCATTTT.

J is TRBJ1-5 and V is TRBV24-1; TRBD1 agrees at 7 bases. Trimming cost V 4 bases and J 3 bases; bases outside gene matches: 8. The germline CDR1 and CDR2 sequences are KGHDR and SFDVKD. CDR3 length: 16 residues. This chain's CDR3 is CATSESTGQFNQPQHF. CDR3 DNA sequence: TGTGCCACCAGTGAATCTACGGGACAGTTCAATCAGCCCCAGCATTTT.